The present entry profiles one T cell receptor beta chain with its context. Its specificity is unknown. This specimen belongs to a study of shared clonotypes between healthy human individuals. Findings and limits, study-wide: Generation probabilities were higher for clonotypes shared across all four sorted-subset donors than for unshared ones. A small donor pool kept down the genetic and exposure-history diversity that was represented. Some naive CD4 clonotypes, around 4.9%, turned up in common across a handful of donors. Compared with memory subsets, naive subsets generally had larger estimated richness.

Germline CDR1 is SGHRS and CDR2 is YFSETQ. V lost 0 bases to trimming and J lost 4 bases; unmatched junction nucleotides: 4. This CDR3 region has 14 residues. The method was immunoSEQ multiplex PCR; TCRdb's version includes in-frame clones alone and lacks a portion of them. There are more than 850,000 clones in the sample; about four fifths occur only once, and 0.5% to 0.6% lies in the top ten. This TCR came from a man younger than 30 in good health. Some clones in this sample may be carry-over from other donors' samples. The V and J genes are TRBV5-1 and TRBJ2-7; 7 positions match TRBD1. Input material: memory CD4+ T cells from PBMCs. Sample subset: CD45RA-negative fraction. The chain's CDR3 is CASSLGGTEYEQYF. For the CDR3, the DNA is TGCGCCAGCAGCTTGGGGGGGACAGAATACGAGCAGTACTTC.